These 30 T cell receptor beta chains were sequenced from one sample in a study of vaccination and CD4 T cells after COVID-19. The antigens for these receptors are not known. CD4+ T cells that had been cultured provided DNA sequenced with the Oncomine TCR Beta short-read assay. Via MiXCR, TCRdb re-called the PCR reads, giving one row per CDR3 protein. The sample includes approximately 13,000 distinct CDR3 sequences, just under 30% of them seen just once. The treatment is: approximately nine-day PBMC culture with coronavirus spike peptide pools or control peptides (ViraFEST assay). The specimen was CD4+ T cells from blood, cultured in vitro, collected before SARS-CoV-2 vaccination. These receptors all stem from a human donor who received a COVID-19 vaccine.

This clonotype has more than one count but fewer than ten. The rearrangement links TRBV5-1 to TRBJ1-6; 8 positions match TRBD1. The CDR3 totals 15 residues. V was clipped by 0 bases and J by 10 bases; unmatched bases: 6. Germline CDR1 SGHRS, CDR2 YFSETQ. This chain's CDR3 is CASSLGGRGRSPLHF. CDR3 coding DNA: TGCGCCAGCAGCTTGGGGGGCAGGGGGCGGTCACCCCTCCACTTT.

Only a few counts were recorded for this clonotype. The chain combines TRBV7-3 with TRBJ2-2, with 10 positions matching TRBD1. The CDR3 extends over 15 amino acids. The V gene end was trimmed by 5 bases and the J gene end by 2 bases; junction bases not matched to a gene: 2. The germline V gene encodes CDR1 SGHTA and CDR2 FQGTGA. The DNA of the CDR3 is TGTGCCAGCAGCCCGACAGGGGGCAACACCGGGGAGCTGTTTTTT. This translates into CASSPTGGNTGELFF. The full variable domain, its missing parts supplied by reference TRBV7-3 and TRBJ2-2, is GAGVSQTPSNKVTEKGKYVELRCDPISGHTALYWYRQSLGQGPEFLIYFQGTGAADDSGLPNDRFFAVRPEGSVSTLKIQRTERGDSAVYLCASSPTGGNTGELFFGEGSRLTVL.

This clonotype was seen only a few times. The CDR3 reads CSVVGGRDSNQPQHF. The CDR3, as DNA: TGCAGCGTTGTAGGAGGTAGGGATAGCAATCAGCCCCAGCATTTT. The J gene is TRBJ1-5, the V gene TRBV29-1; no firm D call. The CDR3 runs to 15 residues. Germline loops: CDR1 SQVTM, CDR2 ANQGSEA. Trimming left V 4 bases short and J 0 bases short, with 13 bases between.

Only one count was recorded for this clonotype. The V and J genes are TRBV4-2 and TRBJ1-5; a possible D gene is TRBD1 (6 bases). CDR1 LGHNA and CDR2 YNFKEQ come from the germline V gene. The length of the CDR3 is 16 residues. Trimming left V 4 bases short and J 4 bases short, with 17 bases between. The chain's CDR3 is CASSPHLGQPNQPQHF. The CDR3 DNA follows: TGTGCCAGCAGCCCTCACCTCGGACAGCCAAATCAGCCCCAGCATTTT.

This rearrangement joins TRBV2 to TRBJ1-1; D might be TRBD1 (6 bases). The CDR3 spans 14 residues. V was trimmed by 6 bases and J by 1 base, leaving 12 bases between them. Looked up from germline, CDR1 is SNHLY and CDR2 is FYNNEI. DNA for the CDR3: TGTGCCAGCAGAAGACTACAGGGGAACACTGAAGCTTTCTTT. Its translation is CASRRLQGNTEAFF.

This clonotype was counted a few times. This chain connects TRBV7-9 to TRBJ2-5, with TRBD2 identical over 14 bases. Germline trimming cut 2 bases from V and 1 base from J; bases unmatched to any gene: 6. Germline V CDR1 and CDR2: SEHNR, FQNEAQ (reference sequence). The CDR3 is made up of 18 amino acids. The CDR3 sequence: CASSLRLAGGPRQETQYF. DNA for the CDR3: TGTGCCAGCAGCTTACGACTAGCGGGGGGGCCACGCCAAGAGACCCAGTACTTC.

The V call is TRBV25-1, the J call TRBJ2-5; D possibly uses TRBD1 or TRBD2 (5 bases each). Germline assignment: CDR1 MGHDK and CDR2 SYGVNS. The CDR3 spans 13 residues. Trimming shortened V by 6 bases and J by 4 bases, and 12 bases separated the two germline ends. The CDR3 sequence: CASRRGARETQYF. CDR3 sequence (DNA): TGTGCCAGCAGGAGAGGGGCCCGAGAGACCCAGTACTTC.

The genes are TRBV7-9 and TRBJ2-1; D remains unclear. Germline CDR1 is SEHNR and CDR2 is FQNEAQ (reference sequence). Trimming shortened V by 1 base and J by 8 bases, and 12 bases separated the two germline ends. This CDR3 is 14 amino acids long. CDR3 protein: CASSLGGPRDEQFF. DNA for the CDR3: TGTGCCAGCAGCTTAGGCGGCCCCCGCGATGAGCAGTTCTTC.

The chain combines TRBV6-1 with TRBJ2-5; 12 bases are a match to TRBD2. Looked up from germline, CDR1 is MNHNS and CDR2 is SASEGT. The CDR3 spans 14 residues. The V gene end was trimmed by 7 bases and the J gene end by 4 bases; junction bases not matched to a gene: 4. The CDR3, as DNA: TGTGCCAGCACTGCTAGCGGGGGGGCAGAGACCCAGTACTTC. It codes for CASTASGGAETQYF.

In its sample, this clonotype ranks as medium-sized. The chain employs TRBV20-1 and TRBJ2-3, with 9 bases fitting TRBD2. From germline, CDR1 is DFQATT and CDR2 SNEGSKA (reference sequence). The ends lost 1 base at V and 3 bases at J; junction bases unmatched: 5. The CDR3 extends over 15 amino acids. CDR3 protein: CSARVGGGATDTQYF. DNA of the CDR3: TGCAGTGCTAGAGTCGGCGGGGGGGCGACAGATACGCAGTATTTT.

This chain connects TRBV20-1 to TRBJ1-2, with a tentative D call TRBD1 (6 bases). This CDR3 has 12 amino acids. Germline lookup yields CDR1 DFQATT and CDR2 SNEGSKA (reference sequence). The CDR3 DNA reads TGCAGGCCAGACCAGGGGTCAGGCGGCTACACCTTC. Translation gives CRPDQGSGGYTF.

This chain connects TRBV6-1 to TRBJ2-1; possible D gene TRBD1, 5 bases. Germline CDR1 reads MNHNS; CDR2 reads SASEGT. Deletions cut 2 bases from V and 5 bases from J, with 10 bases between. The CDR3 is 14 amino acids. For the CDR3, the DNA is TGTGCCAGCAGTGAACAGGGTCCCCACAATGAGCAGTTCTTC. Its protein product is CASSEQGPHNEQFF.

J is TRBJ2-3 and V is TRBV6-5; 11 bases align to TRBD2. Losses at the gene ends were 0 bases for V and 5 bases for J; bases not matched to a gene: 13. The CDR3 consists of 19 residues. Germline V gene data show CDR1 as MNHEY and CDR2 as SVGAGI. The CDR3 region is CASSYSNRLAGFGEDTQYF. CDR3 DNA: TGTGCCAGCAGTTACTCGAACCGACTAGCGGGGTTTGGGGAAGATACGCAGTATTTT.

The chain carries TRBV7-9 and TRBJ2-7; possibly TRBD1 or TRBD2 for D (7 bases each). The V gene's germline CDR1 is SEHNR and CDR2 FQNEAQ (reference sequence). The CDR3 length is 15 residues. Trimming shortened V by 5 bases and J by 3 bases, and 17 bases separated the two germline ends. The CDR3 sequence is CASSPGGGGDYEQYF. CDR3 in DNA: TGTGCCAGCAGCCCAGGGGGGGGCGGGGACTACGAGCAGTACTTC.

The chain recombines TRBV7-2 with TRBJ2-7; 9 positions agree with TRBD2. The V gene end was trimmed by 4 bases and the J gene end by 1 base; junction bases not matched to a gene: 8. From germline, CDR1 is SGHTA and CDR2 FQGNSA. The CDR3 totals 16 residues. The CDR3 loop is CASSSRGLAGSYEQYF. In nucleotides, the CDR3 is TGTGCCAGCAGCTCCCGAGGGCTAGCGGGGTCCTACGAGCAGTACTTC. Full variable domain (missing parts from reference TRBV7-2 and TRBJ2-7): GAGVSQSPSNKVTEKGKDVELRCDPISGHTALYWYRQSLGQGLEFLIYFQGNSAPDKSGLPSDRFSAERTGGSVSTLTIQRTQQEDSAVYLCASSSRGLAGSYEQYFGPGTRLTVT.

This clonotype came up a few times. The chain couples TRBV6-5 to TRBJ2-3; 11 bases map to TRBD1. The CDR3 is 19 amino acids. V lost 2 bases to trimming and J lost 0 bases; unmatched junction nucleotides: 10. Germline V CDR1 and CDR2: MNHEY, SVGAGI. The CDR3 nucleotides read TGTGCCAGCAGTTACATGCGGGACAGGGGGGTACCTAGCACAGATACGCAGTATTTT. It translates to CASSYMRDRGVPSTDTQYF.

V and J are TRBV20-1 and TRBJ2-7; no definite D call. Germline V gene data show CDR1 as DFQATT and CDR2 as SNEGSKA (reference sequence). Between the trimmed V and J ends, which lost 0 bases and 2 bases, there was a span of 5 bases. The CDR3 loop spans 12 amino acids. The DNA for the CDR3 is TGCAGTGCTAGAGATCAACCCTACGAGCAGTACTTC. Encoded protein: CSARDQPYEQYF.

This CDR3 is CASTSRRVVYNSPLHF. The DNA of the CDR3 is TGTGCCAGCACCAGCAGGAGGGTCGTGTATAATTCACCCCTCCACTTT. The chain couples TRBV6-2 or TRBV6-3 to TRBJ1-6, with D unclear. The germline CDR1 and CDR2 sequences are MNHEY and SVGEGT. V was trimmed by 7 bases and J by 4 bases, leaving 17 bases between them. The CDR3 loop spans 16 amino acids.

This clonotype has a handful of counts. V and J are TRBV20-1 and TRBJ1-5; 11 bases agree with TRBD1. Germline V gene lookup returns CDR1 DFQATT and CDR2 SNEGSKA (reference sequence). CDR3 length: 15 residues. V trimming: 3 bases; J trimming: 6 bases; junction bases outside the gene matches: 7. Here the CDR3 reads CSARAGQGAFQPQHF. The CDR3 DNA is TGCAGTGCTAGGGCCGGACAGGGGGCATTTCAGCCCCAGCATTTT.

This clonotype was seen more than once but under ten times. This chain links TRBV6-2 or TRBV6-3 with TRBJ2-6, with D uncertain. Germline lookup yields CDR1 MNHEY and CDR2 SVGEGT. Trimming removed 2 bases at V and 0 bases at J, with 2 bases between. This CDR3 has 14 residues. The CDR3 sequence is CASSYSSGANVLTF. The CDR3, as DNA: TGTGCCAGCAGTTACAGCTCTGGGGCCAACGTCCTGACTTTC.

This clonotype showed up just a few times. This sequence joins TRBV5-4 and TRBJ1-1, with a possible D match to TRBD1 (5 bases). Per germline, CDR1 SGHNT and CDR2 YYREEE (reference sequence). The length of the CDR3 is 15 residues. V was trimmed by 0 bases and J by 0 bases, leaving 9 bases between them. The chain's CDR3 is CASSLGGAMNTEAFF. For the CDR3, the DNA is TGTGCCAGCAGCTTGGGCGGGGCCATGAACACTGAAGCTTTCTTT.

The table lists this clonotype with a few counts. The J gene is TRBJ1-5, the V gene TRBV28; 7 bases map to TRBD1. Germline V gene data show CDR1 as MDHEN and CDR2 as SYDVKM. V was clipped by 1 base and J by 1 base; unmatched bases: 1. CDR3 length equals 15 residues. The CDR3 DNA reads TGTGCCAGCAGTTTATTCAGGGGGAGCAATCAGCCCCAGCATTTT. Its translation is CASSLFRGSNQPQHF.

This clonotype was seen a few times. The rearrangement uses TRBV5-1 and TRBJ2-1; the match to TRBD2 covers 8 bases. The V gene end was trimmed by 5 bases and the J gene end by 8 bases; junction bases not matched to a gene: 12. This CDR3 is 15 amino acids long. CDR1 is SGHRS, CDR2 YFSETQ, per germline. The CDR3 reads CASRVMTGGPDEQFF. In DNA, the CDR3 is TGCGCCAGCAGGGTCATGACGGGGGGGCCGGATGAGCAGTTCTTC.

This chain links TRBV7-8 with TRBJ1-1; D is undetermined. V lost 2 bases and J lost 4, with 8 bases in between. The CDR3 has 13 residues. Germline CDR1 reads SGHVS; CDR2 reads FQNEAQ. This chain's CDR3 is CASSLQFSTEAFF. The CDR3 DNA reads as TGTGCCAGCAGCTTACAGTTTTCCACTGAAGCTTTCTTT.

J is TRBJ2-7 and V is TRBV19, with 12 bases lining up with TRBD2. Trimming took 2 bases from V and 1 from J; bases not matched to a gene: 3. CDR1 is LNHDA and CDR2 is SQIVND in the germline V gene (reference sequence). The CDR3 loop spans 16 amino acids. CDR3 in DNA: TGTGCCAGTAGTATAACCGGGACTAGCGGGTCCTACGAGCAGTACTTC. It yields the protein CASSITGTSGSYEQYF.

This clonotype was detected once. The V and J genes are TRBV6-1 and TRBJ1-4, with a weak D call TRBD1 (5 bases). Germline V gives CDR1 MNHNS, CDR2 SASEGT. With 1 base removed from V and 8 bases from J, the gap between germline ends came to 17 bases. The CDR3 has 16 residues. CDR3 DNA sequence: TGTGCCAGCAGTGAAGGTGTGGGGCAGGGATCGGAAAAACTGTTTTTT. This translates into CASSEGVGQGSEKLFF.

J is TRBJ2-3 and V is TRBV7-8, with D unclear. This CDR3 has 19 residues. Germline values: CDR1 SGHVS, CDR2 FQNEAQ. The ends were cut back, 2 bases at V and 1 base at J, with 22 bases in the middle. CDR3 nucleotide sequence: TGTGCCAGCAGCTTATCTGGGCTACGGCATCGGCTCGGCACAGATACGCAGTATTTT. Translated: CASSLSGLRHRLGTDTQYF. Full variable domain (rest looked up from reference TRBV7-8 and TRBJ2-3): GAGVSQSPRYKVAKRGQDVALRCDPISGHVSLFWYQQALGQGPEFLTYFQNEAQLDKSGLPSDRFFAERPEGSVSTLKIQRTQQEDSAVYLCASSLSGLRHRLGTDTQYFGPGTRLTVL.

V gene TRBV19 combines with J gene TRBJ1-1, with D tentatively TRBD1 (6 bases). Germline assignment: CDR1 LNHDA and CDR2 SQIVND (reference sequence). V was clipped by 6 bases and J by 3 bases, with 11 bases between them. CDR3 size: 13 residues. This CDR3 reads CASRMTGHTEAFF. Here the CDR3 DNA reads TGTGCCAGTAGGATGACAGGACACACTGAAGCTTTCTTT.

This clonotype turned up a few times. The chain joins TRBV15 to TRBJ2-1, with 7 bases identical to TRBD1. This CDR3 spans 19 amino acids. Looked up from germline, CDR1 is LNHNV and CDR2 is YYDKDF (reference sequence). The V gene end was trimmed by 0 bases and the J gene end by 3 bases; junction bases not matched to a gene: 14. In nucleotides, the CDR3 is TGTGCCACCAGCAGAGATTTAGGTTCCATGGCAGGGGGCTACAATGAGCAGTTCTTC. It is translated as CATSRDLGSMAGGYNEQFF.

The rearrangement uses TRBV5-1 and TRBJ2-3; 11 nucleotides line up with TRBD2. CDR1 and CDR2 from the germline V gene are SGHRS and YFSETQ. V shed 4 bases, J shed 4 bases, and the junction held 5 bases outside the gene matches. The CDR3 is 15 amino acids. CDR3 residues: CASSAGTSGPDTQYF. CDR3 DNA sequence: TGCGCCAGCAGCGCCGGGACTAGCGGCCCAGATACGCAGTATTTT.